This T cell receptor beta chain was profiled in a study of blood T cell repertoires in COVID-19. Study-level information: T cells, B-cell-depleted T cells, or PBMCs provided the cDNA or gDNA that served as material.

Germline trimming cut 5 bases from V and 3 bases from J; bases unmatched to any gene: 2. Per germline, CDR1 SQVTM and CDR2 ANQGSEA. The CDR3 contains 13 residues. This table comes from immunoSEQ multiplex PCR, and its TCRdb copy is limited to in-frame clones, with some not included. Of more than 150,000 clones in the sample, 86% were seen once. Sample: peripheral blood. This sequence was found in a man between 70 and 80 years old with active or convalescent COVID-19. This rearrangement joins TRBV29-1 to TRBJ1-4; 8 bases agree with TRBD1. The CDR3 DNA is TGCAGCGTTCGGACAGGGCCTAATGAAAAACTGTTTTTT. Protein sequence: CSVRTGPNEKLFF.